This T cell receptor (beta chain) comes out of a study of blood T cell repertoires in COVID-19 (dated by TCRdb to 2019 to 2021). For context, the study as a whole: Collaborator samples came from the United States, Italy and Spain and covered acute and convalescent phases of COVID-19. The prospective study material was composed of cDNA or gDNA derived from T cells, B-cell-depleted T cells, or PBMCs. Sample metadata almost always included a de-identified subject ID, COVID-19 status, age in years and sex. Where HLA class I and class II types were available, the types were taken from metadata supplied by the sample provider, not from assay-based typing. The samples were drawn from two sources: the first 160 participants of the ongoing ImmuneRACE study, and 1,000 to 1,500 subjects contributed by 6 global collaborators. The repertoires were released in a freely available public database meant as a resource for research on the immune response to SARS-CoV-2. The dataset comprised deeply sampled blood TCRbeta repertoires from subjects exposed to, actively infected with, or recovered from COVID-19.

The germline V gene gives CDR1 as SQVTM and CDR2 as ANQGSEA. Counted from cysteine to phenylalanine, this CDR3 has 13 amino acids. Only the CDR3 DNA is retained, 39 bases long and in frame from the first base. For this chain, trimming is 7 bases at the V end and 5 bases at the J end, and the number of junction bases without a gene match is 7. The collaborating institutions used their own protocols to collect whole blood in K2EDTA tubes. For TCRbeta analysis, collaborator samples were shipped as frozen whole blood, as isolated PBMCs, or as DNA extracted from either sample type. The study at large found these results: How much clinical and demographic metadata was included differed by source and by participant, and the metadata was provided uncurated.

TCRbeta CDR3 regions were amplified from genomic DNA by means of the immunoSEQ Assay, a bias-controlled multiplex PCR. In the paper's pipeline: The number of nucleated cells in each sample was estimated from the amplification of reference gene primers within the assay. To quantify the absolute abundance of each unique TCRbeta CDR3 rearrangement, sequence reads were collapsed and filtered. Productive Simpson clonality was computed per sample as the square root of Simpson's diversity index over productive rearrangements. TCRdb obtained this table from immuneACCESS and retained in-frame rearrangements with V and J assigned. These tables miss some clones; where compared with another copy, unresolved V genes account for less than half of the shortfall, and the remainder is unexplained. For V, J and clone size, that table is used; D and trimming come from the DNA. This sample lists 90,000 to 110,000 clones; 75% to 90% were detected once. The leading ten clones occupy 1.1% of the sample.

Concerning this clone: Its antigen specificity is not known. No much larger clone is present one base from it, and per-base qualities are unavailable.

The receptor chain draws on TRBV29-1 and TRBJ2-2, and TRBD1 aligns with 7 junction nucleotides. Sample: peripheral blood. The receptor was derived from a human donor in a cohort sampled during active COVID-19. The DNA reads TGCAGCGCAAGACAGGGTTCGACCGGGGAGCTGTTTTTT. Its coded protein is CSARQGSTGELFF.